Listed below are T cell receptor beta chains from one sample, sequenced in a study of T cells after posttransplantation cyclophosphamide. Sequencing used immunoSEQ multiplex PCR; TCRdb keeps in-frame clones, though not all of them. The sample consists of thousands of clones, about 77% of them appearing once. The sample was PBMCs, taken approximately 27 days after a stem cell transplant with posttransplant cyclophosphamide. Receptors were obtained from a male patient aged 50 to 59 who received an allogeneic stem cell transplant from an unrelated donor, was CMV-positive, and had acute GVHD only. The T cells may come from the graft donor. Both conserved end residues are part of each CDR3. D genes are given only for firm matches. Expanded clones get a size class; other rows say once, few or many, or leave the size out.

CDR3nt,CDR3aa,d_gene,abundance,v_gene,j_gene
TGTGCCTCCCAGGGAGCTAGCGGGGTTTACGAGCAGTACTTC,CASQGASGVYEQYF,TRBD2,-,TRBV2,TRBJ2-7
TGTGCCAGCAGCTTAGTTCCACGGGGGAGGGATGAAAAACTGTTTTTT,CASSLVPRGRDEKLFF,-,-,TRBV7-8,TRBJ1-4
TGTGCCAGCAGCTCGGGTCTAACTAATGAAAAACTGTTTTTT,CASSSGLTNEKLFF,-,-,TRBV5-6,TRBJ1-4
TGTGCCAGCAGCTTTAACCGCCTGACTAGCGACCATCGGCAGTTCTTC,CASSFNRLTSDHRQFF,TRBD2,-,TRBV5-6,TRBJ2-1
TGTGCCAGCAGTTTACGGTCGGGAGCGGTAGAGACCCAGTACTTC,CASSLRSGAVETQYF,-,-,TRBV28,TRBJ2-5
TGCAGTGCTAGGCCCGGCTATGGCTACACCTTC,CSARPGYGYTF,-,-,TRBV20-1,TRBJ1-2
TGTGCCAGCAGTGTAGCCACTGATGGACTAAGATACATTCAGTACTTC,CASSVATDGLRYIQYF,-,-,TRBV28,TRBJ2-4
TGTGCCAGCAGCTGGGACAGCTCCTATAATTCACCCCTCCACTTT,CASSWDSSYNSPLHF,TRBD1,-,TRBV7-2,TRBJ1-6
TGCGCCAGCAGCCCGTCTGGGGGCTCCACGGCCCAGTACTTC,CASSPSGGSTAQYF,-,few,TRBV4-3,TRBJ2-5
TGTGCCAGCAAATTAGCGAGCGGGACCTACAATGAGCAGTTCTTC,CASKLASGTYNEQFF,TRBD2,few,TRBV27,TRBJ2-1
TGTGCCAGCAGCGTAGGGACAGGGGTCAATTCACCCCTCCACTTT,CASSVGTGVNSPLHF,TRBD1,few,TRBV9,TRBJ1-6
TGTGCCAGCAGTGTTCGTAAGAACTTCTCTGGCTACACCTTC,CASSVRKNFSGYTF,-,few,TRBV2,TRBJ1-2
TGTGCCAGCAGCTCCCTTCGGAGCGGAGGGGCGGGGGAGCAGTACTTC,CASSSLRSGGAGEQYF,-,once,TRBV7-3,TRBJ2-7
TGTGCCAGCAGCACCGGGACTAGCGGCTTCGGAGAGCAGTACTTC,CASSTGTSGFGEQYF,TRBD2,-,TRBV5-4,TRBJ2-7
TGTGCCAGCAGCCCCCTAGGGGCTAGCGGAGCCCGTGGAGATGAGCAGTTCTTC,CASSPLGASGARGDEQFF,TRBD2,-,TRBV7-8,TRBJ2-1
TGCGCCAGCAGCCAAGGTGGAGGGGCGGAGGCCCAGCATTTT,CASSQGGGAEAQHF,-,-,TRBV4-1,TRBJ1-5
TGTGCCAGCAGTGAACAGGGAGACACTGAAGCTTTCTTT,CASSEQGDTEAFF,-,-,TRBV5-4,TRBJ1-1
TGCGCCAGCAGCCAAGATATACAGGCGATGTATGGCTACACCTTC,CASSQDIQAMYGYTF,-,once,TRBV4-1,TRBJ1-2
TGTGCCAGCAGCTTTTGGCTAGCGGGGGGGAGCACAGATACGCAGTATTTT,CASSFWLAGGSTDTQYF,TRBD2,-,TRBV7-2,TRBJ2-3
TGTGCCAGCAGCTCGGGACAGGGGAACTCTGGGGCCAACGTCCTGACTTTC,CASSSGQGNSGANVLTF,TRBD1,once,TRBV7-9,TRBJ2-6
TGTGCCAGCAGTTTCCGAGGCCCGGGTGTGCAGCCCCAGCATTTT,CASSFRGPGVQPQHF,-,-,TRBV6-6,TRBJ1-5
TGTGCCACCAGGGCGGGAGGGCCGGGCACCGGGGAGCTGTTTTTT,CATRAGGPGTGELFF,TRBD2,-,TRBV15,TRBJ2-2
TGTGCCAGCAGCTTAGCGAGCGGGAGAACGACCGGGGAGCTGTTTTTT,CASSLASGRTTGELFF,TRBD2,large,TRBV7-8,TRBJ2-2
TGTGCCATCAGTGGCCGGGCTAGCGGTTCCTACGAGCAGTACTTC,CAISGRASGSYEQYF,TRBD2,-,TRBV13,TRBJ2-7
TGCGCCAGCAGCCCGGGACTAGACAGAGAGACCCAGTACTTC,CASSPGLDRETQYF,TRBD2,-,TRBV5-1,TRBJ2-5
TGTGCCAGCAGCGGAAACTTAGGACTAGTGGGGTACAATGAGCAGTTCTTC,CASSGNLGLVGYNEQFF,TRBD2,-,TRBV5-6,TRBJ2-1
TGTGCCAGCAGCTTCCTAACCGGGACTAGCGGGGGTGAGCAGTTCTTC,CASSFLTGTSGGEQFF,TRBD2,-,TRBV11-3,TRBJ2-1
TGTGCCAGCAGCCCCCAAGCGAGCACAGATACGCAGTATTTT,CASSPQASTDTQYF,-,-,TRBV5-4,TRBJ2-3
TGTGCCAGCAGCCCGTACTGGGGCCCGAACTATGGCTACACCTTC,CASSPYWGPNYGYTF,-,-,TRBV7-2,TRBJ1-2
TGCGCCAGCAGCCAAGGTGGGTGGGAGGCCATCCTCGGTTTCTCCTACAATGAGCAGTTCTTC,CASSQGGWEAILGFSYNEQFF,-,-,TRBV4-1,TRBJ2-1
TGTGCCAGTACCCAGGGACAGGTCGGACTCCTCTATGGCTACACCTTC,CASTQGQVGLLYGYTF,TRBD1,-,TRBV19,TRBJ1-2